The present entry profiles one T cell receptor beta chain with its context. Its antigen is as yet unknown. There were healthy Caucasian individuals from Russia, aged about 6 to 95, serving as donors. These data originate in a study of blood T cells in healthy people across ages. The CDR3 totals 14 residues. The germline CDR1 and CDR2 sequences are SEHNR and FQNEAQ (reference sequence). V was cut by 5 bases and J by 7 bases, with 15 bases left in between. Points from the study as a whole: Greater diversity and more naive CD4+ cells were seen in long-lived donors than in aged donors. Naive and antigen-experienced cells were not separated, limiting conclusive comparison.

Next came a second PCR, run for about 7 to 11 cycles, which used a sample-barcoded 5' primer along with a J-beta primer mix. TCRdb re-derived calls from the 5' RACE reads in MiXCR, one entry per CDR3 protein. Of about 830,000 distinct CDR3 sequences in the sample, under 80% are singletons; the top ten hold around a quarter. The receptor's source is a man aged 25-45 years in good health. The chain uses TRBV7-9 and TRBJ2-1, with D hard to call. Sequencing input: blood. CDR3 residues: CASSPSIRVNEQFF. CDR3 nucleotide sequence: TGTGCCAGCAGCCCATCAATACGGGTGAATGAGCAGTTCTTC.